This T cell receptor (beta chain) is drawn from a study of blood T cell repertoires in COVID-19. The wider study: T cells, B-cell-depleted T cells, or PBMCs supplied cDNA or gDNA.

This clone was recorded once. The germline V gene encodes CDR1 SGHNT and CDR2 YYREEE (reference sequence). V shed 4 bases and J shed 4 bases, with 11 bases lying between them. This CDR3 comprises 14 residues. Repertoires were generated with immunoSEQ multiplex PCR, while TCRdb's copy carries only in-frame clones and drops some. Among roughly 460,000 clones listed, around nine tenths were seen once. The sequenced sample was peripheral blood. The source is a man aged 18 to 30 with COVID-19, enrolled during active disease. The gene calls are TRBV5-4 and TRBJ1-4; weak D call: TRBD1 (6 bases). As DNA, the CDR3 is TGTGCCAGCAGCGCAGGGGCGGGTAATGAAAAACTGTTTTTT. Amino acids: CASSAGAGNEKLFF.